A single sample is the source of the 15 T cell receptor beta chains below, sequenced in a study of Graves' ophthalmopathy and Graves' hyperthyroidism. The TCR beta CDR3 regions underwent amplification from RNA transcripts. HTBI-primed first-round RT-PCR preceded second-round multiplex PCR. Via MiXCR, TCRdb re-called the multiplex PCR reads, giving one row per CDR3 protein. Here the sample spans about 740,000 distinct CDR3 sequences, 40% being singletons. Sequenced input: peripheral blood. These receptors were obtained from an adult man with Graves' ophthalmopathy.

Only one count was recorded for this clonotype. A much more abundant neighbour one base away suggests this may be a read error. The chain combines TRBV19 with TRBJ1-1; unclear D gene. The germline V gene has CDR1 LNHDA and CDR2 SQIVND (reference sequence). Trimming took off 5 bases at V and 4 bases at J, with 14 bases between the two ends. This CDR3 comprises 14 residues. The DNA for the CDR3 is TGTGCCAGTAGTTCGGCAGGCATGAGCACTGAAGCTTTCTTT. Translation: CASSSAGMSTEAFF.

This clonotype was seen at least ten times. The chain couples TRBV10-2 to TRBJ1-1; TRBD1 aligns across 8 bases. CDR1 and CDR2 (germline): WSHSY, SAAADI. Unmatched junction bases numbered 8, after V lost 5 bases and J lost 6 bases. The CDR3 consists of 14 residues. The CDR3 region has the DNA TGCGCCAGCAGTACCGGACAGGGAGGGGCTGAAGCTTTCTTT. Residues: CASSTGQGGAEAFF.

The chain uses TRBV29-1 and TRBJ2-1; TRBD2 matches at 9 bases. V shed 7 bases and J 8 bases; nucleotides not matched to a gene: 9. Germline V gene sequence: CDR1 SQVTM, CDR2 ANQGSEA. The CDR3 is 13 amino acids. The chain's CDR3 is CSGIAGAGDEQFF. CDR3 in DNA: TGCAGCGGGATAGCGGGAGCCGGAGATGAGCAGTTCTTC.

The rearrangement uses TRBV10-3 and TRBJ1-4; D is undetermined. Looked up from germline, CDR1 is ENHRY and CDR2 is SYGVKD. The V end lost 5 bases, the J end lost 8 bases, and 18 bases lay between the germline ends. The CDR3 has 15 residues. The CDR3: CAISYLTRSREKLFF. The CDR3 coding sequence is TGTGCCATCAGTTACCTGACACGTTCTAGGGAAAAACTGTTTTTT.

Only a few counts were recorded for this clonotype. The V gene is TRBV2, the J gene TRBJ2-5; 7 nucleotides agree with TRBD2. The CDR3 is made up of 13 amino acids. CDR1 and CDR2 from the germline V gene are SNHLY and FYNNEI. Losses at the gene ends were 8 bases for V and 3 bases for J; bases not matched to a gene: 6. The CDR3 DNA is TGTGCCAGCCGGGACTACTCCGAAGAGACCCAGTACTTC. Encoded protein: CASRDYSEETQYF. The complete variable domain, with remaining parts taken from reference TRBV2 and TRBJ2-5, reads EPEVTQTPSHQVTQMGQEVILRCVPISNHLYFYWYRQILGQKVEFLVSFYNNEISEKSEIFDDQFSVERPDGSNFTLKIRSTKLEDSAMYFCASRDYSEETQYFGPGTRLLVL.

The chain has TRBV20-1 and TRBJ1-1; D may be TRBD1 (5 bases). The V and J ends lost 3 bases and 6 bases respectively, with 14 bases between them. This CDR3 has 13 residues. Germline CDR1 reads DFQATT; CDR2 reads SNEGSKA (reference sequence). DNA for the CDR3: TGCAGTGCTAGGGACCTAGGAGGGGCTGAAGCTTTCTTT. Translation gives CSARDLGGAEAFF.

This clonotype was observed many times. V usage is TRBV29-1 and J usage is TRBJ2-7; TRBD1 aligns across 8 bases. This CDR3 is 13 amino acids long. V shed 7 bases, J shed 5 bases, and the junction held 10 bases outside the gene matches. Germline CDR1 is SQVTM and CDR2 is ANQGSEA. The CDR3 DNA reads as TGCAGCGCATTGCGGCCAGGGGGCGACGAGCAGTACTTC. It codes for CSALRPGGDEQYF.

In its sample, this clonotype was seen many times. The CDR3 loop reads CASSYSGTQETQYF. CDR3 DNA: TGTGCCAGCAGTTACTCCGGAACTCAAGAGACCCAGTACTTC. V and J are TRBV6-5 and TRBJ2-5, with D uncertain. The CDR3 extends over 14 amino acids. CDR1 and CDR2 (germline): MNHEY, SVGAGI. The ends were cut back, 0 bases at V and 2 bases at J, with 7 bases in the middle.

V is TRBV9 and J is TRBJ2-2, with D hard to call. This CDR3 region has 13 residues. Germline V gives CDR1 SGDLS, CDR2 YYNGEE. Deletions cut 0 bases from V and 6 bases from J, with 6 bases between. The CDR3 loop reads CASSVVVSGELFF. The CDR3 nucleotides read TGTGCCAGCAGCGTAGTAGTCTCCGGGGAGCTGTTTTTT. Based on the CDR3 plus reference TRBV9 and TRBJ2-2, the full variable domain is DSGVTQTPKHLITATGQRVTLRCSPRSGDLSVYWYQQSLDQGLQFLIQYYNGEERAKGNILERFSAQQFPDLHSELNLSSLELGDSALYFCASSVVVSGELFFGEGSRLTVL.

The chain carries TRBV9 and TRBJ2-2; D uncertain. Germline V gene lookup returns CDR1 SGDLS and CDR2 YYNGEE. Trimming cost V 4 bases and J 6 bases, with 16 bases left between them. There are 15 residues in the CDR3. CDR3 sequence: CASSPGPASPGELFF. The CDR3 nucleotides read TGTGCCAGCAGCCCCGGCCCCGCATCCCCCGGGGAGCTGTTTTTT.

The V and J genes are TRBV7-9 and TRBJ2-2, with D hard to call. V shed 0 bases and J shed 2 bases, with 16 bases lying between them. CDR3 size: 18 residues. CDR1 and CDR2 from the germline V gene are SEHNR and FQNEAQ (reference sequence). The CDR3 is CASSLASYFRKNTGELFF. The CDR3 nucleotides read TGTGCCAGCAGCTTAGCGAGTTATTTCCGGAAAAACACCGGGGAGCTGTTTTTT.

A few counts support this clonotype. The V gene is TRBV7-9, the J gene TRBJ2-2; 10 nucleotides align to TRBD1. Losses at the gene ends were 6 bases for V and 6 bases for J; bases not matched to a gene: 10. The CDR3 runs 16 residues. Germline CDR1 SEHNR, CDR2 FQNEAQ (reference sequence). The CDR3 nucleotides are TGTGCCAGCAGTCCGGGCCGGGGACAGGGGCCCGGGGAGCTGTTTTTT. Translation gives CASSPGRGQGPGELFF.

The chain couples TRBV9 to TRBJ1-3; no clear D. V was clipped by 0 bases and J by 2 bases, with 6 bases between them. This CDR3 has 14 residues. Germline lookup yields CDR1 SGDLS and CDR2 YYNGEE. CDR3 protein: CASSVGEAGNTIYF. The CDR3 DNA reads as TGTGCCAGCAGCGTAGGGGAGGCTGGAAACACCATATATTTT.

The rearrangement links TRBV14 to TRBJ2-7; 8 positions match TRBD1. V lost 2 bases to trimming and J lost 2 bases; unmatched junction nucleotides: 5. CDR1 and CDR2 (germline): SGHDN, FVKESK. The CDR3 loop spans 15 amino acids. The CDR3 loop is CASSQQGATTYEQYF. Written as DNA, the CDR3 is TGTGCCAGCAGCCAACAGGGGGCGACGACCTACGAGCAGTACTTC.

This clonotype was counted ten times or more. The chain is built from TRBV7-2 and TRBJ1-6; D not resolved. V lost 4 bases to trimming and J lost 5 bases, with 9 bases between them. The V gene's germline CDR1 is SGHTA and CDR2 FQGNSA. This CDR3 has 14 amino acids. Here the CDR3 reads CASSSARNNSPLHF. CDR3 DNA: TGTGCCAGCAGCTCCGCCCGGAATAATTCACCCCTCCACTTT.